This T cell receptor (beta chain) came from a study of CD8+CD57+ T cells in acquired aplastic anemia. Study at large: The DNA of sorted CD4+ and CD8+ cells averaged roughly 3 ug. General study points: The CD8+ Simpson's diversity of patients and controls was not significantly different. It was found that under 30 CD8+ CDR3 sequences were shared between patients and controls.

The table lists this clonotype with a count of one. Its antigen is not identified. The junction had 16 bases not matched to a gene; V was cut back by 0 bases and J by 4 bases. Germline V gene lookup returns CDR1 DFQATT and CDR2 SNEGSKA (reference sequence). CDR3 length: 19 residues. Genomic DNA served as template for TCR beta VDJ and CDR3 profiling. One entry per CDR3 protein results from TCRdb running MiXCR on the reads. The sample consists of about 170,000 distinct CDR3 sequences, 55% to 75% of them appearing once. The chain employs TRBV20-1 and TRBJ2-3, with 10 bases fitting TRBD2. Sequenced: sorted CD4+, CD8+, or CD8+CD57+ T cells (not recorded which) from PBMCs. The clonotype originates from a human donor in good health. CDR3 region: CSARDQSGGAGFGADTQYF. For the CDR3, the DNA is TGCAGTGCTAGAGATCAGAGCGGGGGGGCGGGGTTCGGTGCAGATACGCAGTATTTT.